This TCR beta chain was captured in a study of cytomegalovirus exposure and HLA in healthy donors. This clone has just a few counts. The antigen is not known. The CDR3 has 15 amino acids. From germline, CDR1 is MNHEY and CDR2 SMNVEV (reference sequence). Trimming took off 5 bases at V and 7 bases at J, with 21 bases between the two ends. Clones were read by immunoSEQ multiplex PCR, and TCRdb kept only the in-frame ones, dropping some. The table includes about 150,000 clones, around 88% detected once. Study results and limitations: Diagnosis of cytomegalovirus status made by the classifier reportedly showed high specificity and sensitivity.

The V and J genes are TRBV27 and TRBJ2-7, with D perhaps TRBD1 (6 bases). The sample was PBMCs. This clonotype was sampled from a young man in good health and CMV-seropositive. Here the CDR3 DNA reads TGTGCCAGCAGTCCCCCCCGGCAGGGGTTTGGGGAGCAGTACTTC. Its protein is CASSPPRQGFGEQYF.